Listed below are T cell receptor beta chains from one sample, sequenced in a study of human T cells and chemical hapten exposure. MiXCR, run by TCRdb on the reads, gives a single entry per CDR3 protein. This table holds 120,000 or so distinct CDR3 sequences, less than 10% found once. Sequences were obtained from whole blood. Every receptor here comes from a human donor in good health. Some clones in this sample may be carry-over from other donors' samples. The conserved cysteine and the conserved F or W are not part of the CDR3 here. A D gene is named only where the DNA matches it firmly. For some rows the clone size is stated as once, few or many, or as a class when expanded; others skip it.

clone_size v_call d_call cdr3_aa
- TRBV25-1 TRBD2 ASSEPTSGREYIQY
- TRBV20-1 TRBD2 SARPPSGGAKETQY
many TRBV21-1 - ASSLPGPIRTTSTDTQY
few TRBV6-6 - ASSYWIETSRGTEAF
many TRBV14 TRBD1 ASRRGLGTVTEAF
- TRBV18 - ASSLTGSRSGANVLT
many TRBV6-6 - ASRGRQTYEQY
- TRBV7-2 - ASSLASDTQY
few TRBV2 - ASSMGRGPDNEQF
many TRBV20-1 - SASPTRGENSPLH
- TRBV6-4 TRBD1 ASSNDRDTGELF
many TRBV9 - ASSGPGQETQY
many TRBV29-1 - SVLQGMNGYT
- TRBV5-1 - ASRVENEQF
few TRBV3-1 TRBD2 ASSQVVAGVKY
- TRBV11-2 TRBD2 ASSLGGRGYEQY
many TRBV4-1 - ASSPLYGTTHGAF
many TRBV12-3/TRBV12-4 TRBD1 ASSPDRGRSNQPQH
many TRBV5-1 TRBD1 ASTGQGGEKLF
many TRBV29-1 - SVSSGEQPQH
few TRBV12-3/TRBV12-4 - ASTLSQFGPNTGELF
many TRBV27 TRBD1 ASSWQGEETQY
- TRBV12-5 - ASGLDGVEGSPAGTQY
many TRBV20-1 TRBD1 SARDAGGYNSPLH
- TRBV29-1 - SVDVGEQY
- TRBV14 - ASSQDGGTKTSTDTQY
many TRBV29-1 TRBD1 SVEKGQGTGANVLT
many TRBV5-1 - ASSLGLRVDETQY
few TRBV12-3/TRBV12-4 - ASSLEGMLYGYT
many TRBV3-1 - ASGGGTNEKLF
many TRBV29-1 - SAAPDGPNEKLF
- TRBV7-9 - ASSSEGNEQY
many TRBV14 - ASSQEGRGYGYT
- TRBV5-6 TRBD2 ASSRLADSTDTQY
- TRBV30 TRBD1 AWSQPGQGVNEQF
- TRBV6-5 TRBD1 ASRRDRGFYQETQY
few TRBV10-3 - AITSDNTDTQY
many TRBV5-1 - ASSSREASVSYEQY
- TRBV12-3/TRBV12-4 - ASSFARVGLSIGKTQY
many TRBV27 - ASSPSWLANNEQF
few TRBV7-9 TRBD1 ASSAGTVNQPQH
- TRBV24-1 TRBD2 ATSSTKREGRTGELF
- TRBV19 - ASSFPGTISTANTGELF
many TRBV13 - ASSLRGRTDTQY
few TRBV10-3 TRBD1 AISGATPGQGSSEQY
many TRBV7-8 - ASTLYRSGTYEQY
few TRBV11-2 - ASSFMNRGKNIQY
many TRBV12-3/TRBV12-4 - ASSLVGREGDQPQH
many TRBV2 - ASSVSLNTEAF
- TRBV6-5 TRBD2 ASSPIPLAGAPYEQY
many TRBV7-2 TRBD1 ASRLTGGSGNTIY
many TRBV7-2 - ASSGSGEQY
- TRBV29-1 - SAAAGGGTDTQY
- TRBV7-9 - ASSPDSSEQF
few TRBV14 - ASSQDNRLAYEQY
- TRBV29-1 - SVESSNNEQF
- TRBV9 - ASSGGTGELF
few TRBV25-1 - ASSVDSKETQY